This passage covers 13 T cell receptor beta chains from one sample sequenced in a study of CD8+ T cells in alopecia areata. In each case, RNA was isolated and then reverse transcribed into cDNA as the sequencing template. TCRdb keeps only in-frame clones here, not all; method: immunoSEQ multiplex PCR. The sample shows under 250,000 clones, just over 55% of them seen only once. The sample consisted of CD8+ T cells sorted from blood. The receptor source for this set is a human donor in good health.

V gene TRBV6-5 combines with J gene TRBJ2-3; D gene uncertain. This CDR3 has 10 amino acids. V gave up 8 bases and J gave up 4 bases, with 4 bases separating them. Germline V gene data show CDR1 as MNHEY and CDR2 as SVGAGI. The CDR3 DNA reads TGTGCCAGCGCCGCAGATACGCAGTATTTT. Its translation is CASAADTQYF.

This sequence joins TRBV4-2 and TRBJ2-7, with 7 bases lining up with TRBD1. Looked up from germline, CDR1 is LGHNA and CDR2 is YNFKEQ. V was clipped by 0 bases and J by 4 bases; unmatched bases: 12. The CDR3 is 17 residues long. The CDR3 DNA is TGTGCCAGCAGCCAAGAGGTAGTGGTAGGGGGCGCGTACGAGCAGTACTTC. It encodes CASSQEVVVGGAYEQYF.

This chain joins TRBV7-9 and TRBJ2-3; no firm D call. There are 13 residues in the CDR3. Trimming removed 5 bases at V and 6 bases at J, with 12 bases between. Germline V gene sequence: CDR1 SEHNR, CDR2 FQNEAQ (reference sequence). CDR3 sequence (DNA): TGTGCCAGCAGCCCCAGTCTCTCGGATACGCAGTATTTT. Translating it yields CASSPSLSDTQYF.

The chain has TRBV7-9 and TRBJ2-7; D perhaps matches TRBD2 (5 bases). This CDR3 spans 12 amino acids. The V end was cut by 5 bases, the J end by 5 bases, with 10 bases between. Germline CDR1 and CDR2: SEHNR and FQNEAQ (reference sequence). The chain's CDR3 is CASSLGVHEQYF. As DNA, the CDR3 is TGTGCCAGCAGCCTCGGGGTCCACGAGCAGTACTTC.

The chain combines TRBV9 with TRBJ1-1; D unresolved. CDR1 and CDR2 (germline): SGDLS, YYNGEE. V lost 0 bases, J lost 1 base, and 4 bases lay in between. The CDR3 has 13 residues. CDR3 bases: TGTGCCAGCAGCGTAGAAGAGAACACTGAAGCTTTCTTT. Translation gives CASSVEENTEAFF.

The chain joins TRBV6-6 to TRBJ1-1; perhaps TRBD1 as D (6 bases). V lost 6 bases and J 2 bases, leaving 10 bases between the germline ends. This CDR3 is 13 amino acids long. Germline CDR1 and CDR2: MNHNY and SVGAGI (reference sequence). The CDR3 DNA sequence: TGTGCCAGCAGACCAGGGGTAAACACTGAAGCTTTCTTT. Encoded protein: CASRPGVNTEAFF.

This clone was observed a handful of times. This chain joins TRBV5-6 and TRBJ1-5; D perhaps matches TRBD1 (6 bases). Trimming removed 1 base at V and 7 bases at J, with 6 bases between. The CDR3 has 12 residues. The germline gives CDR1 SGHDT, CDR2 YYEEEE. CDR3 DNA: TGTGCCAGCAGCTTGCAGGGGCAGCCCCAGCATTTT. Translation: CASSLQGQPQHF.

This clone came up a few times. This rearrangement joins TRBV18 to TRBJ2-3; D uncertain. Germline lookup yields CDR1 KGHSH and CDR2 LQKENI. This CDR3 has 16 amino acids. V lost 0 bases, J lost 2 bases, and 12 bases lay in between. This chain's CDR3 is CASSPPGPRSTDTQYF. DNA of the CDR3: TGTGCCAGCTCACCACCGGGTCCTCGATCCACAGATACGCAGTATTTT.

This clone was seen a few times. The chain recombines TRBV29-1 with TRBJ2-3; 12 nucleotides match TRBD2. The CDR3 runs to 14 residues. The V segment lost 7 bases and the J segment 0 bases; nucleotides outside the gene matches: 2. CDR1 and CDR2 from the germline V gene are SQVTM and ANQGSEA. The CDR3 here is CSAGLAGSTDTQYF. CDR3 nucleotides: TGCAGCGCTGGACTAGCGGGGAGCACAGATACGCAGTATTTT.

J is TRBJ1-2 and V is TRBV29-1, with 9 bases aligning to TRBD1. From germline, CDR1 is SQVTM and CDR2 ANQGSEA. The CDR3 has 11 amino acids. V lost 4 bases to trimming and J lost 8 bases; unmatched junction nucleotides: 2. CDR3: CSVGDRAGYTF. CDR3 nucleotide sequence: TGCAGCGTTGGGGACAGGGCGGGCTACACCTTC.

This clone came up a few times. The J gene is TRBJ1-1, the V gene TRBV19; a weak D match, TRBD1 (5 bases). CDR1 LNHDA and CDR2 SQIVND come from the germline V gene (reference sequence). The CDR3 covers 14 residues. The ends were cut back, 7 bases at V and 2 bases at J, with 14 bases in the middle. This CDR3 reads CASTTPGLNTEAFF. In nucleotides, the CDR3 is TGTGCCAGTACGACCCCAGGGCTTAACACTGAAGCTTTCTTT.

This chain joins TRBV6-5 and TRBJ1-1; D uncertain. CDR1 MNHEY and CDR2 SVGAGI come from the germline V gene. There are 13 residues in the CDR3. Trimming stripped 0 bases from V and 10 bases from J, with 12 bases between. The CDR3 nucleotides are TGTGCCAGCAGTTACTCGACCGGGAAGGGAGCTTTCTTT. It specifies CASSYSTGKGAFF.

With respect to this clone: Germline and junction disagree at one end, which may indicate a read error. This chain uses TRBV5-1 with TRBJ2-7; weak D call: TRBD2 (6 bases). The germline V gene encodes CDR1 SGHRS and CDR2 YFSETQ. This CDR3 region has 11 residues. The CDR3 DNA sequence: TGCGCCAGCAGCCCAACCTCGAGGAGGGAGTTC. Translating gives CASSPTSRREF.